This T cell receptor beta chain was observed in a study of patients and donors after allogeneic stem cell transplantation (dated by TCRdb to the early 2020s). In regard to this clonotype: No antigen is known for it. No quality values exist for individual bases; no much larger clone is one base distant.

V and J lose 5 bases and 6 bases, and a span of 16 bases separates them. CDR1 SQVTM and CDR2 ANQGSEA were looked up in the germline V gene. Taken from cysteine to phenylalanine, the CDR3 has 13 residues. Kept here is only the CDR3 DNA, which spans 39 bases and is read in frame from base 1. Receptor libraries were prepared by RT-PCR. The run used a NextSeq 550. In-frame beta chains were kept once TCRdb had trimmed the public reads at Q25 with fastp and called clones with MiXCR. Identical CDR3 protein sequences are pooled into one entry, listed with their most common genes and DNA. Recorded for this sample are about 1,600 distinct CDR3 sequences; roughly 22% of them occurred a single time. Together, the top ten hold 9.5% to 15% of the sample.

This TCR was sampled from a human donor who was either an allogeneic HSCT recipient or a stem cell or donor lymphocyte infusion donor (not recorded which). It is not recorded whose cells these are; they may come from a transplant donor. The sequence is built from TRBV29-1 and TRBJ1-1; the D gene is perhaps TRBD1, on 6 matching bases. Sequencing input: blood, either unsorted or a sorted T cell fraction (not recorded which). The nucleotide sequence reads as follows: TGCAGCGTTAGGGACACCCTGTTCCCTGAAGCTTTCTTT. Protein translation: CSVRDTLFPEAFF.